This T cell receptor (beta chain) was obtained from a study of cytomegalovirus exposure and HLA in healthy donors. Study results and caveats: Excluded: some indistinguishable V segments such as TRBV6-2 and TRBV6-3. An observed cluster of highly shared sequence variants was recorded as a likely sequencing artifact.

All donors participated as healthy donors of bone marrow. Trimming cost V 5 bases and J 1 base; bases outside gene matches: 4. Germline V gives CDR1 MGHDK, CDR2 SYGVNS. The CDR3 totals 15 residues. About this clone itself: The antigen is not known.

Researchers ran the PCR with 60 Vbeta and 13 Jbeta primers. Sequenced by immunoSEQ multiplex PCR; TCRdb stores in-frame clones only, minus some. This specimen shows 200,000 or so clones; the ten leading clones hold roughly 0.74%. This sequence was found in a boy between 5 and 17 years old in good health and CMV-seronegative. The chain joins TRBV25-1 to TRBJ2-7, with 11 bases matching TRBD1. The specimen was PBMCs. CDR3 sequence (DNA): TGTGCCAGCAGTCAGGGACAGGGGGTATCCTACGAGCAGTACTTC. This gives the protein CASSQGQGVSYEQYF.